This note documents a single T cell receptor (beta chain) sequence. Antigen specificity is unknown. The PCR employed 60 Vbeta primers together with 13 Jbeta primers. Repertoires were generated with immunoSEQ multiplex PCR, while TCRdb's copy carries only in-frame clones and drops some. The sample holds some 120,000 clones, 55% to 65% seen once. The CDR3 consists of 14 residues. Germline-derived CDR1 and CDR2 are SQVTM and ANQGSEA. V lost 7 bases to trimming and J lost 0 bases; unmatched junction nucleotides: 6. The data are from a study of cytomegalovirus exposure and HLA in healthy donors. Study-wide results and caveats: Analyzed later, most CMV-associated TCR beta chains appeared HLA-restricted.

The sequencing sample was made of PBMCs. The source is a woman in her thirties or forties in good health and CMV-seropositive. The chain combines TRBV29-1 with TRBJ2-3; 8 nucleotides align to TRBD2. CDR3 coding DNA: TGCAGCGCACAGGGACTAGGGAGCACAGATACGCAGTATTTT. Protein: CSAQGLGSTDTQYF.